The T cell receptor (beta chain) described here comes from a study of T cell responses to AZD1222 COVID-19 vaccine (dated by TCRdb to the early 2020s). Regarding the research as a whole: Because spike-specific TCR depth and breadth did not differ between the two schedules, AZD1222 recipients who got a second dose at roughly 4 weeks were pooled with those who got a second dose at roughly 12 weeks. TCR sequencing was performed for roughly 250 trial participants, of whom around 200 were given two doses of AZD1222 and around 26 were given two doses of MenACWY control vaccine. Enrollment into the trials was organized by age into subgroups of 18-55, 56-69 and 70-plus years, and those subgroups contained approximately 160, 26 and 62 TCR-sequenced participants, respectively. What the research found in general, with its limitations: CD4 TCRs associated with the vaccine covered the entire spike protein, and the dominant responses were in regions 160-218 and 743-854. Conclusions about previously exposed vaccinees are limited because only six or seven AZD1222 recipients were SARS-CoV-2 seropositive at baseline. After two AZD1222 doses, both the breadth and the depth of spike-specific TCRs were significantly higher than at day 0 and than in MenACWY recipients. The 56-69-year group was small, and its depth increase did not reach significance, likely because of low power. Reportedly, almost half of the unique spike-specific TCRs recognized epitopes lying outside the regions that are mutated in the B.1.351 and B.1.1.7 variants. Most participants were white British and females outnumbered males, and the authors suggested that clonal diversity may have been underestimated. Because no day 14 peak-response samples were available, the repertoires could be characterized only after the peak T cell response.

The CDR3 regions of human TCRbeta chains were subjected to immunosequencing. The published analysis was carried out like this. TCRs in the repertoires were compared against a reference library of SARS-CoV-2-specific TCRs that had been generated with the MIRA antigen-specificity platform. Breadth was defined as the fraction of unique TCRs that were SARS-CoV-2-associated, and depth was defined as the fraction of total T cells that were SARS-CoV-2-associated. Using the MIRA data, every spike-specific TCR was mapped to the spike region that the TCR reacted to and assigned to either a CD4 or a CD8 class. Log10-transformed breadth and depth values were compared by one-way ANOVA with Sidak's multiple comparisons tests. TCRdb re-hosts the immuneACCESS table, in-frame sequences only. Its copies lack some clones; in the studies checked, an unresolved V gene accounts for under half of them, and the cause for the rest is not known. For V, J and clone size, that table is used; D and trimming come from the DNA. The sample table shows 100,000 to 120,000 clones, and 88% are seen once. The ten largest account for over 8% of the sample.

With regard to this clone: Its antigen is still unknown. No base qualities exist here, and no much larger clone lies one base off it.

V is pruned by 5 bases and J by 2 bases, leaving 9 bases of the junction without a gene match. CDR1 and CDR2 are drawn from the germline V gene: SGHTA, FQGTGA. Counted from cysteine to phenylalanine, this CDR3 has 18 amino acids. Solely the CDR3 DNA is kept, with 54 bases framed from the first base. Read against the paper, the sample's time point label means: baseline before first vaccination. Vaccinee samples came from UK trials COV001 and COV002, including a single-blind randomized controlled phase 2/3 trial of AZD1222 (ChAdOx1 nCoV-19) in healthy adults. Trial participant PBMC samples were collected at day 0 and day 28 after the second dose for TCRbeta chain sequencing.

The source of this sequence is an adult in good health. Recombination joined TRBV7-3 with TRBJ2-3; TRBD2 aligns with 14 central bases. Specimen: peripheral blood, collected on day 0 of AZD1222 vaccination. The CDR3 region reads CASSLERLAGGVTDTQYF. The sequence in DNA is TGTGCCAGCAGCCTCGAACGACTAGCGGGAGGGGTCACAGATACGCAGTATTTT.